The rows below give T cell receptor beta chains drawn from one sample of a study of cytomegalovirus exposure and HLA in healthy donors. Sequencing used immunoSEQ multiplex PCR; TCRdb keeps in-frame clones, though not all of them. The sample holds 300,000 or so clones; nearly 90% are singletons and the top ten take around 0.91%. The sequenced sample consisted of PBMCs. The origin of the receptors is a man aged 25 to 40 in good health and CMV-seronegative. Each CDR3 is given with its conserved first and last residue. The D gene is left open where the match is weak. Clone size is not always given. Where it is, it says once, few, many or a class for expanded clones.

clone_size: NA; v_call: TRBV30; j_call: TRBJ1-6; d_call: NA; cdr3_aa: CAWSGQNYNSPLHF; cdr3_nt: TGTGCCTGGTCAGGGCAGAACTATAATTCACCCCTCCACTTT
clone_size: NA; v_call: TRBV27; j_call: TRBJ1-4; d_call: TRBD1; cdr3_aa: CASSETPGTAPSTNEKLFF; cdr3_nt: TGTGCCAGCAGTGAAACTCCCGGGACAGCTCCCTCAACTAATGAAAAACTGTTTTTT
clone_size: few; v_call: TRBV19; j_call: TRBJ1-4; d_call: NA; cdr3_aa: CASSDTQAPNEKLFF; cdr3_nt: TGTGCCAGTAGTGATACACAGGCTCCTAATGAAAAACTGTTTTTT
clone_size: NA; v_call: TRBV15; j_call: TRBJ2-7; d_call: NA; cdr3_aa: CATSRAWPGEGEQYF; cdr3_nt: TGTGCCACCAGCAGAGCGTGGCCAGGGGAGGGCGAGCAGTACTTC
clone_size: NA; v_call: TRBV5-6; j_call: TRBJ2-5; d_call: TRBD2; cdr3_aa: CASSLLAGGQETQYF; cdr3_nt: TGTGCCAGCAGTTTACTAGCGGGGGGCCAAGAGACCCAGTACTTC
clone_size: once; v_call: TRBV30; j_call: TRBJ2-7; d_call: TRBD1; cdr3_aa: CAWTGQGFYEQYF; cdr3_nt: TGTGCCTGGACGGGACAGGGTTTCTACGAGCAGTACTTC
clone_size: NA; v_call: TRBV13; j_call: TRBJ1-1; d_call: NA; cdr3_aa: CASSLYSVMNTEAFF; cdr3_nt: TGTGCCAGCAGCTTATACTCGGTAATGAACACTGAAGCTTTCTTT
clone_size: NA; v_call: TRBV5-1; j_call: TRBJ1-4; d_call: NA; cdr3_aa: CASSLALERGGYEKLFF; cdr3_nt: TGCGCCAGCAGCTTGGCCTTAGAGAGGGGAGGATATGAAAAACTGTTTTTT
clone_size: NA; v_call: TRBV5-8; j_call: TRBJ1-1; d_call: NA; cdr3_aa: CASSSWTRTAVLGGTEAFF; cdr3_nt: TGTGCCAGCAGCTCGTGGACGAGGACAGCCGTACTAGGGGGCACTGAAGCTTTCTTT
clone_size: NA; v_call: TRBV5-1; j_call: TRBJ2-5; d_call: TRBD2; cdr3_aa: CASSLGGGAGETQYF; cdr3_nt: TGCGCCAGCAGCTTGGGCGGGGGGGCCGGAGAGACCCAGTACTTC
clone_size: NA; v_call: TRBV27; j_call: TRBJ2-1; d_call: NA; cdr3_aa: CASSPWSNFNNEQFF; cdr3_nt: TGTGCCAGCAGTCCTTGGAGCAATTTCAACAATGAGCAGTTCTTC
clone_size: NA; v_call: TRBV6-1; j_call: TRBJ1-5; d_call: NA; cdr3_aa: CASTPIYSNQPQHF; cdr3_nt: TGTGCCAGCACCCCTATCTATAGCAATCAGCCCCAGCATTTT
clone_size: NA; v_call: TRBV30; j_call: TRBJ1-6; d_call: TRBD1; cdr3_aa: CASTTGSGQPYNSPLHF; cdr3_nt: TGTGCCTCGACGACTGGTTCGGGACAGCCCTATAATTCACCCCTCCACTTT
clone_size: NA; v_call: TRBV5-5; j_call: TRBJ2-2; d_call: TRBD1; cdr3_aa: CASILGGQGRAGELFF; cdr3_nt: TGTGCCAGCATCCTTGGCGGACAGGGTCGCGCCGGGGAGCTGTTTTTT
clone_size: once; v_call: TRBV6-6; j_call: TRBJ1-2; d_call: NA; cdr3_aa: CASSHSPYGYTF; cdr3_nt: TGTGCCAGCAGTCATAGTCCCTATGGCTACACCTTC
clone_size: many; v_call: TRBV25-1; j_call: TRBJ1-6; d_call: TRBD1; cdr3_aa: CASSAQTGGNSPLHF; cdr3_nt: TGTGCCAGCAGTGCCCAGACAGGGGGAAATTCACCCCTCCACTTT
clone_size: NA; v_call: TRBV7-9; j_call: TRBJ1-4; d_call: NA; cdr3_aa: CASSLVREGEKLFF; cdr3_nt: TGTGCCAGCAGCTTAGTCAGGGAGGGTGAAAAACTGTTTTTT
clone_size: NA; v_call: TRBV7-8; j_call: TRBJ2-3; d_call: TRBD2; cdr3_aa: CASSLAFTSGATDTQYF; cdr3_nt: TGTGCCAGCAGCTTAGCGTTTACTAGCGGTGCCACAGATACGCAGTATTTT
clone_size: NA; v_call: TRBV29-1; j_call: TRBJ1-1; d_call: NA; cdr3_aa: CSVEGDTTEAFF; cdr3_nt: TGCAGCGTTGAGGGAGATACCACTGAAGCTTTCTTT
clone_size: NA; v_call: TRBV5-1; j_call: TRBJ1-2; d_call: NA; cdr3_aa: CASSLVPSANYGYTF; cdr3_nt: TGCGCCAGCAGCTTGGTTCCGTCCGCTAACTATGGCTACACCTTC
clone_size: NA; v_call: TRBV6-1; j_call: TRBJ2-3; d_call: TRBD2; cdr3_aa: CASKTSGGTDTQYF; cdr3_nt: TGTGCCAGTAAGACTAGCGGGGGGACAGATACGCAGTATTTT
clone_size: few; v_call: TRBV18; j_call: TRBJ1-5; d_call: NA; cdr3_aa: CASSPQGYQPQHF; cdr3_nt: TGTGCCAGCTCACCCCAGGGCTATCAGCCCCAGCATTTT
clone_size: NA; v_call: TRBV4-2; j_call: TRBJ1-6; d_call: TRBD1; cdr3_aa: CASSAVTGKKGDSPLHF; cdr3_nt: TGTGCCAGCAGCGCAGTGACAGGGAAGAAGGGAGATTCACCCCTCCACTTT
clone_size: NA; v_call: TRBV6-4; j_call: TRBJ2-3; d_call: TRBD2; cdr3_aa: CASSTSGGPGADTQYF; cdr3_nt: TGTGCCAGCAGTACTAGCGGGGGACCAGGGGCAGATACGCAGTATTTT
clone_size: NA; v_call: TRBV27; j_call: TRBJ2-3; d_call: NA; cdr3_aa: CASSSQGRDTQYF; cdr3_nt: TGTGCCAGCAGTTCACAGGGTCGAGATACGCAGTATTTT
clone_size: few; v_call: TRBV4-1; j_call: TRBJ2-7; d_call: TRBD2; cdr3_aa: CASSLRTSSYEQYF; cdr3_nt: TGCGCCAGCAGCCTACGGACTAGCAGCTACGAGCAGTACTTC
clone_size: NA; v_call: TRBV4-1; j_call: TRBJ1-4; d_call: NA; cdr3_aa: CASSQDIAKGTNEKLFF; cdr3_nt: TGCGCCAGCAGCCAAGATATAGCGAAGGGTACTAATGAAAAACTGTTTTTT
clone_size: NA; v_call: TRBV6-5; j_call: TRBJ1-2; d_call: NA; cdr3_aa: CASSRLRVESYGYTF; cdr3_nt: TGTGCCAGCAGTAGACTCAGGGTAGAAAGCTATGGCTACACCTTC
clone_size: NA; v_call: TRBV25-1; j_call: TRBJ1-2; d_call: TRBD1; cdr3_aa: CASLGQGDYGYTF; cdr3_nt: TGTGCCAGCCTGGGGCAGGGGGACTATGGCTACACCTTC
clone_size: NA; v_call: TRBV5-1; j_call: TRBJ1-4; d_call: NA; cdr3_aa: CASSLLGVNEKLFF; cdr3_nt: TGCGCCAGCAGCTTGTTGGGCGTAAATGAAAAACTGTTTTTT
clone_size: NA; v_call: TRBV4-3; j_call: TRBJ2-7; d_call: TRBD1; cdr3_aa: CASSHARQGYEQYF; cdr3_nt: TGCGCCAGCAGCCACGCACGACAGGGATACGAGCAGTACTTC
clone_size: few; v_call: TRBV7-9; j_call: TRBJ1-2; d_call: TRBD1; cdr3_aa: CASTLRQGESYTF; cdr3_nt: TGTGCCAGCACCCTTAGACAGGGGGAGAGCTACACCTTC
clone_size: NA; v_call: TRBV27; j_call: TRBJ1-1; d_call: NA; cdr3_aa: CASRTEYNTEAFF; cdr3_nt: TGTGCCAGCAGAACAGAGTACAACACTGAAGCTTTCTTT
clone_size: few; v_call: TRBV7-2; j_call: TRBJ1-5; d_call: NA; cdr3_aa: CASSQVQGIKDQPQHF; cdr3_nt: TGTGCCAGCAGCCAAGTACAGGGAATAAAGGATCAGCCCCAGCATTTT
clone_size: NA; v_call: TRBV2; j_call: TRBJ2-3; d_call: TRBD2; cdr3_aa: CAVPGGAGDTQYF; cdr3_nt: TGTGCCGTGCCCGGGGGGGCAGGAGATACGCAGTATTTT
clone_size: few; v_call: TRBV5-4; j_call: TRBJ2-1; d_call: TRBD1; cdr3_aa: CASSSQGVNEQFF; cdr3_nt: TGTGCCAGCAGCTCACAGGGGGTTAATGAGCAGTTCTTC
clone_size: NA; v_call: TRBV2; j_call: TRBJ1-5; d_call: NA; cdr3_aa: CASSARQVDNQPQHF; cdr3_nt: TGTGCCAGCAGTGCTCGCCAGGTGGACAATCAGCCCCAGCATTTT
clone_size: NA; v_call: TRBV5-1; j_call: TRBJ2-5; d_call: TRBD2; cdr3_aa: CASSPGLAGGETQYF; cdr3_nt: TGCGCCAGCAGCCCGGGACTAGCGGGGGGAGAGACCCAGTACTTC
clone_size: NA; v_call: TRBV9; j_call: TRBJ2-5; d_call: TRBD1; cdr3_aa: CASSDTDRRGETQYF; cdr3_nt: TGTGCCAGCAGCGATACGGACAGGAGAGGGGAGACCCAGTACTTC
clone_size: NA; v_call: TRBV7-6; j_call: TRBJ2-2; d_call: TRBD1; cdr3_aa: CASSIGTGGTGELFF; cdr3_nt: TGTGCCAGCAGCATAGGCACAGGGGGGACCGGGGAGCTGTTTTTT
clone_size: few; v_call: TRBV19; j_call: TRBJ1-6; d_call: NA; cdr3_aa: CATRSAGQFNSPLHF; cdr3_nt: TGTGCCACACGTTCAGCGGGTCAGTTTAATTCACCCCTCCACTTT
clone_size: once; v_call: TRBV19; j_call: TRBJ1-5; d_call: NA; cdr3_aa: CASTLGAVEQPQHF; cdr3_nt: TGTGCCAGTACCTTGGGAGCAGTAGAACAGCCCCAGCATTTT
clone_size: NA; v_call: TRBV19; j_call: TRBJ1-3; d_call: TRBD1; cdr3_aa: CASTGTASPGGSGNTIYF; cdr3_nt: TGTGCCAGTACTGGGACGGCCTCTCCAGGGGGCTCTGGAAACACCATATATTTT
clone_size: NA; v_call: TRBV2; j_call: TRBJ2-3; d_call: TRBD2; cdr3_aa: CANLAGAYTDTQYF; cdr3_nt: TGTGCCAACCTAGCGGGGGCATACACAGATACGCAGTATTTT
clone_size: NA; v_call: TRBV4-3; j_call: TRBJ2-7; d_call: TRBD1; cdr3_aa: CASSQGTGYAYEQYF; cdr3_nt: TGCGCCAGCAGCCAAGGGACAGGGTATGCCTACGAGCAGTACTTC
clone_size: NA; v_call: TRBV19; j_call: TRBJ2-2; d_call: NA; cdr3_aa: CASSPLTENTGELFF; cdr3_nt: TGTGCCAGTAGTCCATTGACAGAGAACACCGGGGAGCTGTTTTTT
clone_size: NA; v_call: TRBV7-8; j_call: TRBJ2-1; d_call: TRBD2; cdr3_aa: CASELGAGRGSSYNEQFF; cdr3_nt: TGTGCCAGCGAACTCGGGGCGGGGCGGGGGAGCTCCTACAATGAGCAGTTCTTC
clone_size: NA; v_call: TRBV7-2; j_call: TRBJ1-5; d_call: TRBD1; cdr3_aa: CASSYKTGGSSQPQHF; cdr3_nt: TGTGCCAGCAGCTACAAGACAGGGGGATCGAGTCAGCCCCAGCATTTT
clone_size: NA; v_call: TRBV7-9; j_call: TRBJ2-3; d_call: TRBD2; cdr3_aa: CASSSGSGGVPSTDTQYF; cdr3_nt: TGTGCCAGCAGCTCCGGAAGCGGGGGGGTCCCGAGCACAGATACGCAGTATTTT
clone_size: NA; v_call: TRBV25-1; j_call: TRBJ1-1; d_call: NA; cdr3_aa: CASSATLNTEAFF; cdr3_nt: TGTGCCAGCAGTGCGACACTGAACACTGAAGCTTTCTTT
clone_size: NA; v_call: TRBV4-1; j_call: TRBJ1-5; d_call: NA; cdr3_aa: CASSQGTEGRGSNQPQHF; cdr3_nt: TGCGCCAGCAGCCAAGGGACAGAGGGCAGGGGAAGCAATCAGCCCCAGCATTTT
clone_size: once; v_call: TRBV10-2; j_call: TRBJ1-3; d_call: TRBD1; cdr3_aa: CASWDRGGSGNTIYF; cdr3_nt: TGCGCCAGCTGGGACAGGGGCGGCTCTGGAAACACCATATATTTT
clone_size: NA; v_call: TRBV5-6; j_call: TRBJ2-3; d_call: NA; cdr3_aa: CASSYQTGAEGDTQYF; cdr3_nt: TGTGCCAGCAGCTACCAGACAGGTGCCGAGGGAGATACGCAGTATTTT
clone_size: NA; v_call: TRBV7-9; j_call: TRBJ1-1; d_call: NA; cdr3_aa: CASSRGGNTEAFF; cdr3_nt: TGTGCCAGCAGCCGGGGTGGGAACACTGAAGCTTTCTTT
clone_size: NA; v_call: TRBV7-9; j_call: TRBJ2-3; d_call: TRBD1; cdr3_aa: CASSLGQGILTDTQYF; cdr3_nt: TGTGCCAGCAGCTTAGGACAGGGAATCCTCACAGATACGCAGTATTTT